Following are 7 T cell receptor beta chains from one sample sequenced in a study of blood T cell repertoires in COVID-19. The table came from immunoSEQ multiplex PCR; TCRdb's copy has only in-frame clones and leaves some out. Among approximately 85,000 clones, around four fifths were seen once, and the ten largest hold 12%. The sequencing sample was made of peripheral blood. The receptors come from an older woman with active or convalescent COVID-19.

CDR3 bases: TGTGCCAGCTCACCACTAGCATCGGTAGCGGGGCTTCACAATGAGCAGTTCTTC. Protein product: CASSPLASVAGLHNEQFF. This rearrangement joins TRBV18 to TRBJ2-1; 8 positions match TRBD2. Germline V gene data show CDR1 as KGHSH and CDR2 as LQKENI. The CDR3 sequence is 18 residues long. Trimming at V came to 1 base and at J to 5 bases, leaving 13 bases not matched to a gene.

This clone was detected only a few times. An end of the junction differs from the germline gene, which may be a read error. This rearrangement joins TRBV6-5 to TRBJ1-2, with 7 bases aligning to TRBD1. CDR3 size: 14 residues. The germline gives CDR1 MNHEY, CDR2 SVGAGI. CDR3 nucleotide sequence: TGTGCCAGCAGATTACAGGGGCCTAAGTATGGCTACACCTTC. Residues: CASRLQGPKYGYTF.

This chain connects TRBV5-4 to TRBJ1-2; 7 nucleotides align to TRBD1. Germline CDR1 reads SGHNT; CDR2 reads YYREEE (reference sequence). The CDR3 runs to 13 residues. The junction had 9 bases not matched to a gene; V was cut back by 9 bases and J by 4 bases. The CDR3 DNA reads as TGTGCCATCTCAACCCGGGACAGCTATGGCTACACCTTC. Residues: CAISTRDSYGYTF.

V gene TRBV19 combines with J gene TRBJ1-2; 7 nucleotides line up with TRBD1. From germline, CDR1 is LNHDA and CDR2 SQIVND (reference sequence). J was trimmed by 8 bases and V by 5 bases; bases with no gene match: 14. This CDR3 has 15 amino acids. This CDR3 is CASSLSRDSDMGYTF. The CDR3 bases are TGTGCCAGTAGTCTTTCCCGGGACAGTGATATGGGCTACACCTTC.

In its sample, this clone was seen once. The V call is TRBV6-2 or TRBV6-3, the J call TRBJ2-1; 8 bases line up with TRBD2. The CDR3 spans 16 residues. Germline trimming cut 6 bases from V and 5 bases from J; bases unmatched to any gene: 12. CDR1 is MNHEY, CDR2 SVGEGT, per germline. In nucleotides, the CDR3 is TGTGCCAGCAGCCTCCTCGGCGGGGGGTCGAACAATGAGCAGTTCTTC. This gives the protein CASSLLGGGSNNEQFF.

The chain links TRBV27 to TRBJ2-5; TRBD2 aligns across 8 bases. CDR1 is MNHEY, CDR2 SMNVEV, per germline (reference sequence). Trimming at V came to 6 bases and at J to 5 bases, leaving 14 bases not matched to a gene. The CDR3 sequence is 16 residues long. The CDR3 nucleotides are TGTGCCAGCAGATCCCTTGGCGGGGGGAACCGTGAGACCCAGTACTTC. It encodes CASRSLGGGNRETQYF.

This clone was seen a handful of times. CDR3 in amino acids: CASSLGGGHGGNTIYF. The CDR3 nucleotides are TGTGCCAGCAGCTTAGGAGGAGGGCATGGGGGAAACACCATATATTTT. J is TRBJ1-3 and V is TRBV11-2, with unresolved D. The V and J ends lost 1 base and 4 bases respectively, with 14 bases between them. This CDR3 comprises 16 residues. Germline V lookup: CDR1 SGHAT, CDR2 FQNNGV.